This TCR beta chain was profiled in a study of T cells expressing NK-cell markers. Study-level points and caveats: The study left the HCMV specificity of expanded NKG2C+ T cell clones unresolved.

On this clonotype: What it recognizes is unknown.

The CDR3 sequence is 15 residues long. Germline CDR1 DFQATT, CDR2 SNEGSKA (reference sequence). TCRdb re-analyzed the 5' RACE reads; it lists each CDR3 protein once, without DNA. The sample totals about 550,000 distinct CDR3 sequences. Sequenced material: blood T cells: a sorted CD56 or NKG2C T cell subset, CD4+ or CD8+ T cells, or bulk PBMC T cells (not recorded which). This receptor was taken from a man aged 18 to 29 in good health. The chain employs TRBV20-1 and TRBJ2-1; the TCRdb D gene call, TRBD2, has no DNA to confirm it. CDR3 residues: CSASPPAGYYNEQFF.